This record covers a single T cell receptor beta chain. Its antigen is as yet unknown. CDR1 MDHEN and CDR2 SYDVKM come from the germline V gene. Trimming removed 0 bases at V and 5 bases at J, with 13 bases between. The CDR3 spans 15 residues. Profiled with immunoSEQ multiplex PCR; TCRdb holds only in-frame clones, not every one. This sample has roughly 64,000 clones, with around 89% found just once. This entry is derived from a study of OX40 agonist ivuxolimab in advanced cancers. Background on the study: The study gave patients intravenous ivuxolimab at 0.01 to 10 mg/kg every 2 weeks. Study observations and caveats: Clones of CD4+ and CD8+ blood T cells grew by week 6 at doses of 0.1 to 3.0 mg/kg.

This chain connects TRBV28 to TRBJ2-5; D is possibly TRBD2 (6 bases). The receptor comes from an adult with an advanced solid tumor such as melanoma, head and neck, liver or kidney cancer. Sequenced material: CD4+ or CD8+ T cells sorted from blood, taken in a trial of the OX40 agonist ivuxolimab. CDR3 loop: CASSLWGGAEETQYF. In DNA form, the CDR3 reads TGTGCCAGCAGTTTATGGGGGGGAGCAGAGGAGACCCAGTACTTC.